Sequencing of this TCR beta chain was carried out in a study of blood T cell repertoires in COVID-19. Study context: T cells, B-cell-depleted T cells, or PBMCs supplied cDNA or gDNA.

V was clipped by 6 bases and J by 9 bases, with 16 bases between them. This CDR3 spans 13 amino acids. The germline V gene has CDR1 SGDLS and CDR2 YYNGEE. Assay used: immunoSEQ multiplex PCR; TCRdb lists only in-frame clones, some missing. The sample lists around 47,000 clones; roughly 91% were seen once. The chain employs TRBV9 and TRBJ2-1; D perhaps matches TRBD1 (7 bases). The source material was peripheral blood. The TCR sequence derives from a man older than 75 with active or convalescent COVID-19. The CDR3 DNA sequence: TGTGCCAGCACTGACAGGGAGGACGGTGAGCAGTTCTTC. Amino acids: CASTDREDGEQFF.